This T cell receptor beta chain emerged from a study of PD-L1 blockade in urothelial cancer. The overall study: Blood analysis took place 3 weeks (second dose) and 6 weeks after treatment start.

The study collected 1 to 8 samples per patient, pretreatment and on-treatment. Synthetic TCR analog templates were added to each PCR reaction. The repertoire was sequenced with immunoSEQ multiplex PCR; TCRdb's copy has only in-frame clones and lacks some. The sample yields about 40,000 clones, approximately 82% seen once. From germline, CDR1 is MDHEN and CDR2 SYDVKM. The CDR3 loop spans 18 amino acids. V gave up 3 bases and J gave up 4 bases; unmatched junction bases: 11. The source is a man aged 55 to 69 with urothelial cancer. The chain couples TRBV28 to TRBJ2-2; TRBD1 aligns across 10 bases. The sample consisted of PBMCs, taken around atezolizumab (anti-PD-L1) treatment. CDR3 bases: TGTGCCAGCAGTTTCAACTCCCGACAGGGGGCAATCACCGGGGAGCTGTTTTTT. Its translation is CASSFNSRQGAITGELFF. Full variable domain (missing parts from reference TRBV28 and TRBJ2-2): DVKVTQSSRYLVKRTGEKVFLECVQDMDHENMFWYRQDPGLGLRLIYFSYDVKMKEKGDIPEGYSVSREKKERFSLILESASTNQTSMYLCASSFNSRQGAITGELFFGEGSRLTVL.